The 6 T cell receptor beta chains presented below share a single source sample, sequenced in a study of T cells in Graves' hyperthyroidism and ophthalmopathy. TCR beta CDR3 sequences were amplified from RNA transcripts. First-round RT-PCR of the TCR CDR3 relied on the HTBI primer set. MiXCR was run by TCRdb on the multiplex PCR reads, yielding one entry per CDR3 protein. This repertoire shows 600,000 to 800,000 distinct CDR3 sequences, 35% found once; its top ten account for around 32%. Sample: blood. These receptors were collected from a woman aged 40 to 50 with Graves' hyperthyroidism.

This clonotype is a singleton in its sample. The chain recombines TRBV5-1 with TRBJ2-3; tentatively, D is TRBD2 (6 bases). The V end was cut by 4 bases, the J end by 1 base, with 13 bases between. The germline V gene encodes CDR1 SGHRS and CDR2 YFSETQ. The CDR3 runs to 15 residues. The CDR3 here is CASSQAGWGTDTQYF. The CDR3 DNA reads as TGCGCCAGCAGCCAGGCGGGATGGGGCACAGATACGCAGTATTTT.

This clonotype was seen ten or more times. The DNA of the CDR3 is TGTGCCAGCAGCCAATCAACGGCTCTGGAGACCCAGTACTTC. Its translation is CASSQSTALETQYF. The V and J genes are TRBV7-6 and TRBJ2-5; D unresolved. The V gene's germline CDR1 is SGHVS and CDR2 FNYEAQ. The CDR3 has 14 residues. Trimming took 5 bases from V and 5 from J, leaving 15 bases between them.

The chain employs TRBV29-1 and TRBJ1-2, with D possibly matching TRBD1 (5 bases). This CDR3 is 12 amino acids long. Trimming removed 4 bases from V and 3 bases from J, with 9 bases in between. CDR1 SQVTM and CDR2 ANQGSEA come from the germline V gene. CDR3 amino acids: CSVGGVDYGYTF. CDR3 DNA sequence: TGCAGCGTTGGGGGCGTGGACTATGGCTACACCTTC.

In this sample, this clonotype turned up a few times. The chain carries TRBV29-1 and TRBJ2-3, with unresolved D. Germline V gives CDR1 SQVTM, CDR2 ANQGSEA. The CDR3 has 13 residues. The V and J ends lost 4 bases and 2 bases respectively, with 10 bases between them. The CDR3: CSVVGRLTDTQYF. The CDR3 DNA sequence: TGCAGCGTTGTCGGCAGGCTCACAGATACGCAGTATTTT.

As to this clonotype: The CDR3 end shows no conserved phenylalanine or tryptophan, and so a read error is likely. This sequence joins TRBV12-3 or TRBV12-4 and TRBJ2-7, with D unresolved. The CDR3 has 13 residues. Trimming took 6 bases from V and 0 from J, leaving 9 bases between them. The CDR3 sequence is CASRGRNSYEQYS. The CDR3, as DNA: TGTGCCAGCAGGGGCAGAAACTCCTACGAGCAGTACTCC.

The CDR3, as DNA: TGTGCCATCAGTGCGACAGGGATCGGCTACACCTTC. Amino acid sequence: CAISATGIGYTF. J is TRBJ1-2 and V is TRBV10-3; TRBD1 matches 7 bases. The CDR3 sequence is 12 residues long. Germline loops: CDR1 ENHRY, CDR2 SYGVKD. Unmatched junction bases numbered 4, after V lost 4 bases and J lost 8 bases.